One sample yielded the 6 T cell receptor beta chains listed below, sequenced in a study of molecular identifiers for immune sequencing clone quantification. Using its own MiXCR run on the PCR reads, TCRdb lists one record per CDR3 protein. The sample records roughly 320,000 distinct CDR3 sequences, roughly a quarter being singletons. The specimen was naive CD8+ T cells from blood, with Jurkat cell RNA spiked in. Subset indicated: FACS-sorted CD8+CD4-CCR7+CD45RA+ naive T cells. Source of these receptors: a human donor in good health. Some libraries in this study had Jurkat cell RNA spiked in.

This clonotype has only one observation. A read error may be the cause here, since a much bigger clone is one base away. The chain couples TRBV5-3 to TRBJ2-7; 15 bases line up with TRBD2. TRBV5-3 is an ORF, and what it does is uncertain. The CDR3 loop spans 15 amino acids. The CDR3 DNA sequence: TGTGCCAGCAGCTTTGGACTAGCGGGAGGGGACGAGCAGTACTTC. It translates to CASSFGLAGGDEQYF.

This chain connects TRBV6-2 or TRBV6-3 to TRBJ2-1, with TRBD1 as a possible D gene (5 bases). The CDR3 sequence is 13 residues long. Per germline, CDR1 MNHEY and CDR2 SVGEGT. Trimming stripped 2 bases from V and 8 bases from J, with 10 bases between. DNA for the CDR3: TGTGCCAGCAGTTACGGGGCCGGATATGAGCAGTTCTTC. Its translation: CASSYGAGYEQFF.

V gene TRBV11-2 combines with J gene TRBJ2-3; TRBD1 aligns across 7 bases. CDR1 and CDR2 (germline): SGHAT, FQNNGV. Unmatched junction bases numbered 9, after V lost 0 bases and J lost 0 bases. The CDR3 length is 18 residues. CDR3 nucleotide sequence: TGTGCCAGCAGCTTAGATTGGCCCGGGACAGCTAGCACAGATACGCAGTATTTT. Translation gives CASSLDWPGTASTDTQYF.

This clonotype was counted only a few times. This rearrangement joins TRBV29-1 to TRBJ1-2, with unresolved D. The V end lost 2 bases, the J end lost 7 bases, and 14 bases lay between the germline ends. Germline lookup yields CDR1 SQVTM and CDR2 ANQGSEA. The CDR3 contains 13 residues. The CDR3: CSVEPHGLFGYTF. In DNA form, the CDR3 reads TGCAGCGTTGAACCACACGGTCTTTTTGGCTACACCTTC.

The chain is built from TRBV9 and TRBJ1-4; D is undetermined. V was pared by 0 bases and J by 5 bases, with 8 bases between. The CDR3 totals 14 residues. CDR1 is SGDLS, CDR2 YYNGEE, per germline. The CDR3 reads CASSVGAANEKLFF. The CDR3 coding sequence is TGTGCCAGCAGCGTAGGGGCGGCAAATGAAAAACTGTTTTTT.

In this sample, this clonotype turned up a few times. The chain combines TRBV6-2 or TRBV6-3 with TRBJ2-5, with no clear D. CDR3 length: 14 residues. The ends were cut back, 7 bases at V and 0 bases at J, with 12 bases in the middle. CDR1 is MNHEY, CDR2 SVGEGT, per germline. The DNA for the CDR3 is TGTGCCAGCAACCCAAAGTTGTACCAAGAGACCCAGTACTTC. Translated, it gives CASNPKLYQETQYF.